This T cell receptor (beta chain) derives from a study of EBV T-cell therapy then PD-1 blockade in nasopharyngeal carcinoma. TCRdb keeps only in-frame clones here, not all; method: immunoSEQ multiplex PCR. The top ten clones hold approximately 28% of a sample with about 17,000 clones, approximately 80% of them seen once. V was shortened by 0 bases and J by 5 bases, with 7 bases between the two germline ends. CDR3 length: 13 amino acids. Germline V gene sequence: CDR1 SEHNR, CDR2 FQNEAQ (reference sequence). Remarks on this clone: Its matching antigen is unknown.

Regarding treatment: AdE1-LMPpoly-expanded autologous EBV-specific T-cell therapy followed by anti-PD-1 nivolumab. The sample consisted of CD8+ T cells from blood, taken at day 0 from a patient whose treatment included autologous EBV-specific T cells and nivolumab. The TCR sequence derives from a man between 35 and 55 years old with nasopharyngeal carcinoma. The J gene is TRBJ1-2, the V gene TRBV7-9; unclear D gene. The CDR3 region is CASSLASDYGYTF. CDR3 sequence (DNA): TGTGCCAGCAGCTTAGCTTCGGATTATGGCTACACCTTC.